The clone carrying this T cell receptor (beta chain) was found many times. This entry belongs to a study of T cells in Graves' hyperthyroidism and ophthalmopathy. TCR beta CDR3 region amplification was performed from RNA transcripts. When the TCR CDR3 underwent first-round RT-PCR, the HTBI primer set was used. In TCRdb, the multiplex PCR reads were re-called with MiXCR into one record per CDR3 protein. The data contain over 550,000 distinct CDR3 sequences, over 15% of them singletons. The CDR3 totals 14 residues. The V gene lost 3 bases and the J gene lost 4 bases, with 10 bases spanning the gap. Recently diagnosed hyperthyroidism of less than 2 months' duration affected patients aged 18 to 65.

The sample consisted of blood. The receptor was derived from a woman aged 18-30 years with Graves' hyperthyroidism. The chain is built from TRBV12-3 or TRBV12-4 and TRBJ1-3; D is perhaps TRBD1 (6 bases). DNA for the CDR3: TGTGCCAGCAGTTTTTGGGGGCAAGGAAACACCATATATTTT. Its translation: CASSFWGQGNTIYF.